The 9 T cell receptor beta chains presented below share a single source sample, sequenced in a study of cytomegalovirus exposure and HLA in healthy donors. The PCR had 60 Vbeta and 13 Jbeta primers. Assay used: immunoSEQ multiplex PCR; TCRdb lists only in-frame clones, some missing. Among about 180,000 clones listed, about 80% were seen once. The specimen sequenced was PBMCs. The receptors were sampled from a woman between 50 and 59 years old in good health and CMV-seronegative.

The V and J genes are TRBV6-1 and TRBJ2-3; 9 positions agree with TRBD2. This CDR3 comprises 14 residues. Germline lookup yields CDR1 MNHNS and CDR2 SASEGT. J was trimmed by 3 bases and V by 7 bases; bases with no gene match: 5. CDR3 sequence reads: CASMRLAGTDTQYF. DNA for the CDR3: TGTGCCAGCATGCGGCTAGCGGGGACAGATACGCAGTATTTT.

The chain couples TRBV28 to TRBJ1-2; 8 nucleotides agree with TRBD1. In germline, CDR1 is MDHEN, CDR2 SYDVKM. CDR3 length equals 14 residues. V lost 5 bases and J lost 4; bases outside the gene matches: 6. This chain's CDR3 is CASSPADRVYGYTF. The CDR3, as DNA: TGTGCCAGCAGTCCGGCGGACAGGGTCTATGGCTACACCTTC.

The rearrangement uses TRBV28 and TRBJ1-4; possible D gene TRBD1, 6 bases. The CDR3 covers 15 residues. V gave up 5 bases and J gave up 8 bases, with 18 bases separating them. The V gene's germline CDR1 is MDHEN and CDR2 SYDVKM. The CDR3: CASSPAQGFREKLFF. The CDR3 bases are TGTGCCAGCAGTCCGGCGCAGGGGTTCCGCGAAAAACTGTTTTTT.

This clone was found once. This chain uses TRBV6-6 with TRBJ1-1; weak D call: TRBD1 (6 bases). With 2 bases removed from V and 11 bases from J, the gap between germline ends came to 15 bases. The CDR3 contains 13 residues. The V gene's germline CDR1 is MNHNY and CDR2 SVGAGI (reference sequence). CDR3: CASSYTSQGLAFF. In nucleotides, the CDR3 is TGTGCCAGCAGTTACACTTCACAGGGTCTGGCTTTCTTT.

The chain carries TRBV5-1 and TRBJ2-3; 8 bases agree with TRBD1. Germline V gene data show CDR1 as SGHRS and CDR2 as YFSETQ. This CDR3 has 17 amino acids. V dropped 3 bases and J dropped 0; count of bases not matched to a gene: 9. The CDR3 DNA reads as TGCGCCAGCAGCTACACAGGGGGACGCACTAGCACAGATACGCAGTATTTT. Its translation: CASSYTGGRTSTDTQYF.

V usage is TRBV25-1 and J usage is TRBJ2-3; D possibly corresponds to TRBD1 (6 bases). With 1 base removed from V and 7 bases from J, the gap between germline ends came to 15 bases. This CDR3 region has 15 residues. The germline CDR1 and CDR2 sequences are MGHDK and SYGVNS. In nucleotides, the CDR3 is TGTGCCAGCAGTGAATTGGGGGCAGGGCGAAATACGCAGTATTTT. Amino acid sequence: CASSELGAGRNTQYF. Looking up the rest from reference TRBV25-1 and TRBJ2-3 gives the full variable domain: EADIYQTPRYLVIGTGKKITLECSQTMGHDKMYWYQQDPGMELHLIHYSYGVNSTEKGDLSSESTVSRIRTEHFPLTLESARPSHTSQYLCASSELGAGRNTQYFGPGTRLTVL.

CDR3 nucleotide sequence: TGTGCCACCAAAAGCGGGGTCCGGGAGACCCAGTACTTC. This gives the protein CATKSGVRETQYF. The chain joins TRBV15 to TRBJ2-5, with TRBD2 matching 7 bases. Germline assignment: CDR1 LNHNV and CDR2 YYDKDF (reference sequence). CDR3 length: 13 residues. The V and J ends lost 7 bases and 5 bases, in that order; junction bases with no gene match: 7.

The V and J genes are TRBV5-1 and TRBJ1-2, with 7 bases matching TRBD1. Germline trimming cut 3 bases from V and 2 bases from J; bases unmatched to any gene: 10. This CDR3 has 16 residues. The V gene's germline CDR1 is SGHRS and CDR2 YFSETQ. The CDR3 loop is CASSWETGSKNYGYTF. The CDR3 bases are TGCGCCAGCAGCTGGGAGACAGGGTCGAAGAACTATGGCTACACCTTC.

Here the CDR3 reads CASSLYGQGYPSTDTQYF. CDR3 in DNA: TGTGCCAGCAGTTTATACGGACAGGGGTATCCTAGCACAGATACGCAGTATTTT. The chain carries TRBV28 and TRBJ2-3; 9 nucleotides match TRBD1. Germline V gene sequence: CDR1 MDHEN, CDR2 SYDVKM. This CDR3 has 18 amino acids. The J segment lost 0 bases and the V segment lost 1 base, leaving 8 bases of the junction unmatched.